This TCR beta chain was recovered during a study of control samples from healthy donors and cancer patients. Clones were sequenced by immunoSEQ multiplex PCR, and TCRdb holds only the in-frame ones, with some missing. The data hold around 140,000 clones, with more than 85% observed a single time. The V and J ends lost 4 bases and 11 bases respectively, with 11 bases between them. Germline V gene lookup returns CDR1 PRHDT and CDR2 FYEKMQ (reference sequence). This CDR3 spans 11 amino acids. This clone has ten or more counts. The chain joins TRBV13 to TRBJ1-1; D gene uncertain. The sequenced sample was blood. The sequence came from a man younger than 35 in good health. This CDR3 is CASSSASSAFF. Written as DNA, the CDR3 is TGTGCCAGCAGCTCCGCCAGTAGCGCTTTCTTT. Based on the CDR3 plus reference TRBV13 and TRBJ1-1, the full variable domain is AAGVIQSPRHLIKEKRETATLKCYPIPRHDTVYWYQQGPGQDPQFLISFYEKMQSDKGSIPDRFSAQQFSDYHSELNMSSLELGDSALYFCASSSASSAFFGQGTRLTVV.